The 9 T cell receptor beta chains below come from one sample, sequenced in a study of CD8 T cells in Susac syndrome. RNA in amounts of 0.5 to 1 ug was reverse transcribed with random hexamers. TCRdb ran MiXCR on the immunoSEQ multiplex PCR reads and lists one entry per CDR3 protein. The sample shows 150,000 to 200,000 distinct CDR3 sequences, approximately 93% of them seen only once. Sequenced sample: CD4+ T cells from PBMCs. All receptors come from a human donor in good health.

V gene TRBV5-1 combines with J gene TRBJ2-6; D call uncertain. V was shortened by 2 bases and J by 4 bases, with 13 bases between the two germline ends. The germline V gene has CDR1 SGHRS and CDR2 YFSETQ. This CDR3 region has 16 residues. CDR3 bases: TGCGCCAGCAGCTTATTACCGGTTTTGGGGGCCAACGTCCTGACTTTC. Protein product: CASSLLPVLGANVLTF. The full variable domain, its missing parts supplied by reference TRBV5-1 and TRBJ2-6, is KAGVTQTPRYLIKTRGQQVTLSCSPISGHRSVSWYQQTPGQGLQFLFEYFSETQRNKGNFPGRFSGRQFSNSRSEMNVSTLELGDSALYLCASSLLPVLGANVLTFGAGSRLTVL.

The rearrangement links TRBV20-1 to TRBJ2-3, with 7 bases matching TRBD2. This CDR3 has 15 amino acids. V dropped 2 bases and J dropped 3; count of bases not matched to a gene: 8. Germline V gene lookup returns CDR1 DFQATT and CDR2 SNEGSKA (reference sequence). The CDR3 sequence is CSARMFREGTDTQYF. The CDR3 region has the DNA TGCAGTGCTAGAATGTTTAGGGAGGGTACAGATACGCAGTATTTT.

The gene calls are TRBV6-6 and TRBJ1-2; 9 positions match TRBD1. The CDR3 runs to 14 residues. V shed 2 bases and J 7 bases; nucleotides not matched to a gene: 5. CDR1 is MNHNY and CDR2 is SVGAGI in the germline V gene (reference sequence). The CDR3 nucleotides are TGTGCCAGCAGTTACCCAGGGACAGGGAGTGGCTACACCTTC. Translation gives CASSYPGTGSGYTF.

The chain recombines TRBV20-1 with TRBJ1-5; D remains unclear. The CDR3 totals 15 residues. V was pared by 3 bases and J by 2 bases, with 14 bases between. Germline V lookup: CDR1 DFQATT, CDR2 SNEGSKA (reference sequence). In nucleotides, the CDR3 is TGCAGTGCTAGCGAGGGAGGTGGTGGCAATCAGCCCCAGCATTTT. Its translation: CSASEGGGGNQPQHF.

The V and J genes are TRBV7-9 and TRBJ1-6, with TRBD1 identical over 9 bases. V was pared by 5 bases and J by 6 bases, with 8 bases of the junction left unmatched. The CDR3 length is 16 residues. CDR1 and CDR2 (germline): SEHNR, FQNEAQ (reference sequence). CDR3 amino acids: CASSRPTGQGNSPLHF. The CDR3 nucleotides are TGTGCCAGCAGCCGCCCCACGGGACAGGGTAATTCACCCCTCCACTTT.

The genes are TRBV7-2 and TRBJ2-1; 9 bases align to TRBD2. The V gene's germline CDR1 is SGHTA and CDR2 FQGNSA. With V trimmed by 0 bases and J by 9 bases, 3 bases remained unmatched. This CDR3 has 14 amino acids. DNA for the CDR3: TGTGCCAGCAGCTTAGCGGGCGGGGGGGGTGAGCAGTTCTTC. Its protein product is CASSLAGGGGEQFF.

This clonotype was observed a few times. V is TRBV11-3 and J is TRBJ1-1, with 7 positions matching TRBD1. Trimming took 4 bases from V and 4 from J; bases not matched to a gene: 0. The CDR3 extends over 12 amino acids. The V gene's germline CDR1 is SGHNT and CDR2 YENEEA. The CDR3 DNA sequence: TGTGCCAGCAGCTCAGGGGGCACTGAAGCTTTCTTT. Its translation: CASSSGGTEAFF.

The chain links TRBV20-1 to TRBJ2-3; 9 positions match TRBD2. Unmatched junction bases numbered 10, after V lost 6 bases and J lost 3 bases. CDR3 length equals 15 residues. CDR1 DFQATT and CDR2 SNEGSKA come from the germline V gene (reference sequence). CDR3 bases: TGCAGTGCCTTAGCGGGGGCGATTGGGACAGATACGCAGTATTTT. Its translation is CSALAGAIGTDTQYF.

The chain carries TRBV28 and TRBJ1-5; D is unresolved. The CDR3 is 15 amino acids. V gave up 8 bases and J gave up 3 bases, with 17 bases separating them. The V gene's germline CDR1 is MDHEN and CDR2 SYDVKM. CDR3 in amino acids: CASRTVSGFNQPQHF. CDR3 nucleotides: TGTGCCAGCCGGACGGTGTCGGGGTTCAATCAGCCCCAGCATTTT.